What follows describes a single T cell receptor (beta chain). A few counts support this clonotype. The clone's antigen remains unknown. One junction end disagrees with the germline gene, perhaps due to a read error. Libraries of naive CD8 T cells were generated from roughly 21,000 to 960,000 sorted cells, with 10%, 30% or 50% of the purified RNA used. On a BD FACSAria II, naive CD8 T cells were FACS-sorted as CD8+CD4-CCR7+CD45RA+ and collected into RLT Plus buffer. To test detection sensitivity, Jurkat RNA equivalent to more than 9 TCR copies was spiked into samples of about 18,000-1,000,000 naive CD8 T cells. CD8 T cells were enriched with RosetteSep CD8+ T Cell Enrichment Cocktail and Ficoll-Paque, followed by ACK red cell lysis. The germline V gene provides CDR1 SGHRS and CDR2 YFSETQ. The CDR3 contains 13 residues, cysteine and phenylalanine counted. The read is trimmed to its CDR3 DNA, 39 bases read in frame from base 1.

The library was made by PCR. Sequencer: NextSeq 500. Bulk TCR libraries were prepared as previously described, using TCR primers listed in Table S5. Total RNA was purified with the Qiagen AllPrep DNA/RNA kit. Before analysis, reads from multiple sequencing runs of the same library were pooled. Turning to the authors' computational methods: Only reads with exact TCR constant sequence were kept, trimmed to 150 nt, and grouped by their 12-nt molecular barcodes. Reads inside each barcode group were sub-clustered using a 15% Levenshtein threshold, and a quality-weighted consensus sequence was constructed for each RNA molecule. Non-functional sequences were removed, as were lower-count sequences one edit away from another. Based on a fit of two negative binomial distributions, barcode sub-clusters having less than 20% of the maximum read count were discarded. TCRdb itself trimmed the public reads at Q25 with fastp, ran MiXCR and retained productive beta chains. Every entry covers one CDR3 protein and lists the most common genes and DNA from its rows. The authors' filters were not applied to this entry. The sample table shows some 680,000 distinct CDR3 sequences, and approximately 24% are seen once. The ten largest make up 0.78% of the sample.

This sample was included in a study of molecular identifiers for immune sequencing clone quantification (dated by TCRdb to the late 2010s). In terms of the full investigation: In a replicate experiment, RNA from about 21,000 or 97,000 naive CD8 T cells was split into five aliquots, four of which were sequenced. The study was a methods study using CD8 T cells to benchmark molecular-identifier clustering-based TCR repertoire sequencing (MIDCIRS) and TCR RNA copy counting.

Points the paper makes about the study in general: Spiked-in Jurkat TCR RNA equal to a single cell's worth was reported to be detectable even within 1,100,000 naive CD8 T cells. In CMV-specific effector cells, clones with more than 20 RNA copies accounted for over 99% of molecules, whereas in naive cells such clones accounted for under 1%. Modeling gave around 3 recovered TCR RNA copies per cell versus around 10 by digital PCR, implying roughly 28% capture efficiency. The naive libraries included spiked-in Jurkat TCR RNA (10 copies' worth), and this RNA is not part of the donor repertoire. Without barcode sub-clustering, chimeric consensus sequences inflated TCR diversity; chimeras reached as high as 47%. Highly expanded clone sizes could be underestimated if identical TCR molecules share a barcode.

Recombination connected TRBV5-1 to TRBJ2-3; no D gene can be assigned with confidence. This sequence originates from a human donor in good health. Some libraries in this study had Jurkat cell RNA spiked in. The material sequenced was naive CD8+ T cells from blood, with Jurkat cell RNA spiked in. The sample's cell subset or site label, in plain terms: FACS-sorted CD8+CD4-CCR7+CD45RA+ naive T cells. The CDR3 amino acid sequence is: CVSSLYLTDTQYF. The DNA sequence is as follows: TGCGTCAGCAGCTTGTATCTCACAGATACGCAGTATTTT.